The present entry profiles one TCR beta chain with its context. Its antigen is not identified. At one of its ends the junction is not consistent with the germline gene, which may arise from a read error. CDR1 is SGHTA, CDR2 FQGTGA, per germline. The CDR3 is 14 amino acids. The sample is drawn from a study of CD8+CD57+ T cells in acquired aplastic anemia. Study-wide context: Sorted CD4+ and CD8+ cells gave a mean 3.2 ug DNA, range roughly 0.18 to 30 ug.

Study-level results: No significant difference in CD8+ Simpson's diversity was found between patients and controls.

An expansion of CD8+CD57+ cells by flow cytometry had been shown in patients chosen for sequencing. Genomic DNA templated the TCR beta VDJ and CDR3 profiling. TCRdb recomputed calls from the reads with MiXCR, one row per CDR3 protein. The repertoire has under 250,000 distinct CDR3 sequences, roughly two thirds of them found once; the top ten carry about 60%. The sample was sorted CD4+, CD8+, or CD8+CD57+ T cells (not recorded which) from PBMCs. The rearrangement uses TRBV7-3 and TRBJ2-3, with no clear D. This receptor was obtained from a human donor with aplastic anemia. CDR3 sequence: CASSLTSYTDTQYF. The CDR3 bases are TGTGCCAGCAGCCTAACGAGCTACACAGATACGCAGTATTTT.